This note documents a single T cell receptor (beta chain) sequence. Its antigen is still unknown. Clones were read by immunoSEQ multiplex PCR, and TCRdb kept only the in-frame ones, dropping some. The repertoire includes some 150,000 clones, around nine tenths of them detected once, and 3% to 3.5% sits in the top ten. This specimen belongs to a study of T cell responses to AZD1222 COVID-19 vaccine. Study-level results: The span of vaccine-associated CD4 TCRs extended across spike, with dominance at 160-218 and 743-854. Females made up more of the donors, who were largely white British, and clonal diversity may have come out too low. Just 6 or 7 people given AZD1222 tested seropositive at baseline.

Per germline, CDR1 SQVTM and CDR2 ANQGSEA. The germline V and J ends were trimmed by 4 bases and 5 bases, with 5 bases remaining between them. The CDR3 runs 10 residues. This specimen consisted of peripheral blood, obtained 28 days after the second AZD1222 dose. This clonotype originated in an adult who received the AZD1222 COVID-19 vaccine. The chain recombines TRBV29-1 with TRBJ1-2, with D uncertain. The CDR3 coding sequence is TGCAGCGTTGCAGAATATGGCTACACCTTC. Its protein is CSVAEYGYTF.